Detailed here is one T cell receptor (beta chain). Its target antigen remains unknown. No much larger clone exists at a distance of one base, and base qualities are not known. Library preparation used RT-PCR. For sequencing, an Illumina MiSeq was employed. TCRdb cleaned the public reads at Q25 with fastp, built clones with MiXCR and kept in-frame beta chains. For every CDR3 protein sequence, its rows merge into one entry that carries the most common genes and DNA. The sample table records about 330 distinct CDR3 sequences; 40% to 65% of these occur just once. The top ten clones comprise 10% to 15% of the sample. The data belong to a study of CD4 T cell repertoires and nickel (dated by TCRdb to 2018 to 2021). The germline V gene (reference sequence) supplies CDR1 LGHDT and CDR2 YNNKEL. Trimming removed 0 bases from V and 8 bases from J, leaving 5 bases between the germline ends. Including cysteine and phenylalanine, the CDR3 has 13 amino acids. Here the CDR3 DNA is all that survives: 39 bases in frame from base 1.

The clonotype originates from a human donor in a nickel allergy study, with or without nickel allergy (not recorded which). It is not recorded whether this sample comes from one donor or several. Sequenced sample: CD4+ T cells from blood, not recorded whether cultured. In this chain, TRBV3-1 is recombined with TRBJ1-6; no D gene is confidently identified. The CDR3 reads CASSQDRDSPLHF. The DNA sequence is as follows: TGTGCCAGCAGCCAAGATAGGGATTCACCCCTCCACTTT.